Detailed here is one TCR beta chain. What this receptor recognizes is not known. It has no much larger one-base neighbor in the sample; base qualities were not kept. The data derive from a study of T-cell memory formation after mild COVID-19 (dated by TCRdb to the early 2020s). Describing the broader study: TCR sequence clusters from the two donors were largely donor specific. In a couple of donors, T-cell clones that expanded and contracted after mild COVID-19 were tracked by sequencing TCRalpha and TCRbeta repertoires over time. The cohort was made up of two young adult volunteers, one female and one male, who were previously healthy.

TCRdb names Illumina NovaSeq 6000 as the instrument used. cDNA libraries for TCRalpha and TCRbeta were prepared by 5'RACE using constant-segment primers, with sample barcodes and unique molecular identifiers added. RNA was extracted from every sample with Trizol reagent. Amplification of the libraries took two PCR steps, and the second step added a second sample barcode plus Illumina TruSeq adapters. The libraries were sequenced on an Illumina NovaSeq using 2 x 150 bp paired-end reads. Concerning the study's data processing: Reads were demultiplexed and collapsed into UMI-guided consensus sequences with migec v1.2.7. Using mixcr v2.1.11, the UMI consensuses were aligned to TRA and TRB V and J templates and assembled into clonotypes. Expanded or contracted clonotypes were those called significant by both edgeR and NoisET, with noise models trained on biological replicates. edgeR calls used a false discovery rate-adjusted p below 0.01 and a log2 fold-change threshold of 1. PCA with hierarchical clustering of max-normalized trajectories of the 1000 most abundant clonotypes was used as exploratory dynamics analysis. Each responding clone was given a CD4 or CD8 phenotype based on the CD4+ and CD8+ repertoires, which had been sequenced separately. The public reads were quality trimmed at Q25 with fastp and then assembled into clones with MiXCR by TCRdb, keeping productive beta chains. Identical CDR3 proteins give one entry, which carries the most common genes and DNA. In this record, the V and J calls reflect TCRdb's handling and not the investigators' own analysis. The sample table holds 350,000 or so distinct CDR3 sequences, of which 20% to 25% were seen once. Roughly a fifth of the sample comes from the top ten.

PBMCs were isolated by Ficoll-Paque density gradient centrifugation. General conclusions and limits of the study: Balanced CD4/CD8 phenotypes were observed for clones contracting from day 15 to 85, whereas a bias towards CD4+ was observed for a second wave of clones expanding from day 15 to 37. Some responding clones were detected in pre-infection memory, suggesting pre-existing cross-reactive memory T cells joined the SARS-CoV-2 response. The study covered only two mild cases, and larger cohorts including severe cases with pre-infection samples were considered necessary. Contracting CD4+ clones turned up mainly in the CM and EM memory subsets, whereas EMRA was where CD8+ clones were enriched. SARS-CoV-2 specificity of the second-wave clones peaking on day 37 was not confirmed.

Sequences were obtained from PBMCs or a T cell subset sorted from them (not recorded which). The clonotype comes from a man aged 18 to 30 who had mild COVID-19 (a few samples of this study predate the infection). The sample titles of this study are shuffled in the database, so cell type and time point are left out; the donor was told from shared clones.

The CDR3 region has the sequence CASSEQGEGTEAFF. The nucleotides are TGTGCCAGCAGTGAACAAGGGGAAGGCACTGAAGCTTTCTTT. The chain was built from TRBV6-1 and TRBJ1-1; matching of 5 bases hints at TRBD1 as the D gene. From the cysteine through the phenylalanine, the CDR3 covers 14 amino acids. Of all the DNA, just the CDR3 is kept, 42 bases in frame from base 1. At the junction V is shortened by 2 bases and J by 4 bases, with 11 bases in between. CDR1 MNHNS and CDR2 SASEGT are derived from the germline V gene.